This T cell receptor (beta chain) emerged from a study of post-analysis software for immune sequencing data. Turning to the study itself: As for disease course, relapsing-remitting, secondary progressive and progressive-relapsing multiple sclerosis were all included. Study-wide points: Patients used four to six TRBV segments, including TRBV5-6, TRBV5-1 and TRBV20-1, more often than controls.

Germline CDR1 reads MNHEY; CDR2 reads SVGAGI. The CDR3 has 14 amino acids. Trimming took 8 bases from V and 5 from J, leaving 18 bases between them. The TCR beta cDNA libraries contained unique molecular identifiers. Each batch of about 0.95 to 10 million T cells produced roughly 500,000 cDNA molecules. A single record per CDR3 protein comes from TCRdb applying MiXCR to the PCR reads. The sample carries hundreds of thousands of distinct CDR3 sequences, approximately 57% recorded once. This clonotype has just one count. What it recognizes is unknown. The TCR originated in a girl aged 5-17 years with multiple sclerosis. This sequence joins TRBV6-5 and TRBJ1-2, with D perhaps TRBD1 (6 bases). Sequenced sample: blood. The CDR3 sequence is CASSWAGDWYGYTF. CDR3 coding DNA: TGTGCCAGCTCTTGGGCAGGGGATTGGTATGGCTACACCTTC.